The 12 T cell receptor beta chains in this list originate from one sample, sequenced in a study of STAT3 mutations in large granular lymphocyte leukemia. Generated by immunoSEQ multiplex PCR, the TCRdb table keeps only in-frame clones and is missing some. Of 7,000 to 8,000 clones listed, 90% to 95% are singletons. Overall study findings and caveats: In T-cell large granular lymphocyte leukemia, about half of patients showed multiple immunodominant subclonotypes.

Their recognized antigens are unknown. What was sequenced was peripheral blood mononuclear cells. The receptor set was obtained from a man aged 50 to 59 with T-cell large granular lymphocyte leukemia. Some clones in this sample may be carry-over from other donors' samples.

This sequence joins TRBV7-2 and TRBJ2-5; unclear D gene. CDR1 is SGHTA, CDR2 FQGNSA, per germline. This CDR3 spans 15 amino acids. V dropped 2 bases and J dropped 3 bases, with 13 bases sitting between them. CDR3 sequence (DNA): TGTGCCAGCAGCTTACGTGGGGTGAGGAAAGAGACCCAGTACTTC. It is translated as CASSLRGVRKETQYF.

The chain recombines TRBV6-5 with TRBJ1-5; a weak D match, TRBD1 (5 bases). V was trimmed by 5 bases and J by 6 bases, leaving 8 bases between them. CDR1 and CDR2 (germline): MNHEY, SVGAGI. This CDR3 is 12 amino acids long. CDR3 amino acids: CASSQGSQPQHF. The CDR3, as DNA: TGTGCCAGCAGTCAGGGATCTCAGCCCCAGCATTTT.

The rearrangement joins TRBV5-1 to TRBJ2-2, with 7 bases lining up with TRBD2. Germline CDR1 SGHRS, CDR2 YFSETQ. Trimming cost V 0 bases and J 0 bases; bases outside gene matches: 2. CDR3 length equals 16 residues. The CDR3 sequence is CASSLGGGPNTGELFF. The CDR3 region has the DNA TGCGCCAGCAGCTTGGGGGGAGGGCCGAACACCGGGGAGCTGTTTTTT.

V is TRBV4-1 and J is TRBJ1-2, with 7 positions matching TRBD1. V was clipped by 1 base and J by 2 bases; unmatched bases: 4. The CDR3 extends over 15 amino acids. Per germline, CDR1 MGHRA and CDR2 YSYEKL. CDR3 coding DNA: TGCGCCAGCAGCCAAGGACAGGGAGACAACTATGGCTACACCTTC. Amino acid sequence: CASSQGQGDNYGYTF.

CDR3 region: CASSVGAEVEAFF. Here the CDR3 DNA reads TGTGCCAGCAGCGTAGGGGCGGAGGTTGAAGCTTTCTTT. This sequence joins TRBV9 and TRBJ1-1; D remains ambiguous. CDR3 size: 13 residues. V lost 0 bases, J lost 7 bases, and 10 bases lay in between. In germline, CDR1 is SGDLS, CDR2 YYNGEE.

V is TRBV2 and J is TRBJ1-3; D is ambiguous. The CDR3 spans 16 residues. The V gene lost 1 base and the J gene lost 0 bases, with 10 bases spanning the gap. CDR1 and CDR2 from the germline V gene are SNHLY and FYNNEI. The DNA of the CDR3 is TGTGCCAGCAGTGAAGGGCAGATAAACTCTGGAAACACCATATATTTT. This gives the protein CASSEGQINSGNTIYF.

The chain carries TRBV29-1 and TRBJ1-1; 7 nucleotides line up with TRBD1. The CDR3 spans 13 residues. Germline-derived CDR1 and CDR2 are SQVTM and ANQGSEA. V shed 6 bases and J 5 bases; nucleotides not matched to a gene: 9. In nucleotides, the CDR3 is TGCAGCGTAAACAGGGGCGAGGGAACTGAAGCTTTCTTT. This gives the protein CSVNRGEGTEAFF.

The chain couples TRBV30 to TRBJ1-3, with D uncertain. V was cut by 5 bases and J by 0 bases, with 11 bases left in between. The CDR3 spans 14 residues. Germline CDR1 and CDR2: GTSNPN and SVGIG (reference sequence). The CDR3 DNA reads TGTGCCTGGGGGAGACGGTTCTCTGGAAACACCATATATTTT. Translation: CAWGRRFSGNTIYF. The entire variable domain, with the rest obtained from reference TRBV30 and TRBJ1-3, is as follows: SQTIHQWPATLVQPVGSPLSLECTVEGTSNPNLYWYRQAAGRGLQLLFYSVGIGQISSEVPQNLSASRPQDRQFILSSKKLLLSDSGFYLCAWGRRFSGNTIYFGEGSWLTVV.

The chain couples TRBV27 to TRBJ2-7, with 9 bases lining up with TRBD2. With V trimmed by 7 bases and J by 2 bases, 9 bases remained unmatched. This CDR3 region has 15 residues. Germline V gene data show CDR1 as MNHEY and CDR2 as SMNVEV (reference sequence). The CDR3 region has the DNA TGTGCCAGCAAACTAAAACTAGCGGGTCCCTACGAGCAGTACTTC. Residues: CASKLKLAGPYEQYF.

The chain uses TRBV7-9 and TRBJ2-1; D ambiguous. CDR1 SEHNR and CDR2 FQNEAQ come from the germline V gene (reference sequence). CDR3 length: 15 residues. Trimming took off 5 bases at V and 2 bases at J, with 13 bases between the two ends. CDR3: CASSTQKQTYNEQFF. CDR3 coding DNA: TGTGCCAGCAGCACACAAAAACAGACCTACAATGAGCAGTTCTTC.

This chain uses TRBV5-1 with TRBJ2-3; D possibly corresponds to TRBD1 (6 bases). Trimming shortened V by 0 bases and J by 1 base, and 9 bases separated the two germline ends. This CDR3 region has 15 residues. Germline-derived CDR1 and CDR2 are SGHRS and YFSETQ. The DNA for the CDR3 is TGCGCCAGCAGCTTGGGTGGGGGCGGCACAGATACGCAGTATTTT. As protein: CASSLGGGGTDTQYF.

This clone was seen just once. The chain joins TRBV27 to TRBJ1-2, with D hard to call. Germline CDR1 MNHEY, CDR2 SMNVEV (reference sequence). The CDR3 runs 13 residues. V shed 10 bases and J shed 0 bases, with 12 bases lying between them. CDR3 protein: CATSASTNYGYTF. The DNA of the CDR3 is TGTGCCACCTCGGCCTCTACTAACTATGGCTACACCTTC.